A selection of T cell receptor beta chains follows, all from one sample in a study of blood T cell repertoires in COVID-19. The data were produced by immunoSEQ multiplex PCR, yet TCRdb's version contains in-frame clones alone and is incomplete. Of tens of thousands of clones listed, 65% to 70% were seen once; the top ten hold about a sixth. The sample was peripheral blood. The source of these receptors is a human donor in a cohort sampled during active COVID-19. CDR3s include the opening cysteine and the closing phenylalanine or tryptophan. D genes are given only for firm matches. The size of a clone is reported for some rows only, either as once, few or many, or as a class for expanded clones.

TRBJ2-4	NA	NA	TRBV5-4	TGTGCCAGCAGCCACAGGGAGGCCAAAAACATTCAGTACTTC	CASSHREAKNIQYF
TRBJ2-2	NA	TRBD2	TRBV7-3	TGTGCCAGCAGACCTTACCCCGGGACTAGCACCGGGGAGCTGTTTTTT	CASRPYPGTSTGELFF
TRBJ2-7	NA	NA	TRBV10-1	TGCGCCAGCACCCCGGGACTCCAAACCTACGAGCAGTACTTC	CASTPGLQTYEQYF
TRBJ2-7	NA	NA	TRBV12-3/TRBV12-4	TGTGCCAGCAGTTTTACAGGGACCAGGGGCTTGTACTTC	CASSFTGTRGLYF
TRBJ1-5	NA	NA	TRBV5-5	TGTGCCAGCAGCCCGGGATCGGACGCCAGCAATCAGCCCCAGCATTTT	CASSPGSDASNQPQHF
TRBJ1-2	NA	TRBD1	TRBV27	TGTGCCAGCAGTTTAGAAGGGGGCGGAGGAAGGAGGACCTTC	CASSLEGGGGRRTF
TRBJ2-1	medium-sized	NA	TRBV7-3	TGTGCCAGCATCCCGGGAGTCCACAATGAGCAGTTCTTC	CASIPGVHNEQFF
TRBJ1-5	NA	NA	TRBV6-1	TGTGCCAGCAGTGAAGGGAGACAGATTTATAGCAATCAGCCCCAGCATTTT	CASSEGRQIYSNQPQHF
TRBJ2-4	NA	TRBD2	TRBV28	TGTGCCAGCAGTTTAGGGACTAGCGGGAGGGCCGTCAAAAACATTCAGTACTTC	CASSLGTSGRAVKNIQYF
TRBJ2-7	NA	NA	TRBV5-6	TGTGCCAGCAGCTTAGGACTTCCTTACGAGCAGTACTTC	CASSLGLPYEQYF
TRBJ1-5	NA	TRBD1	TRBV6-2/TRBV6-3	TGTGCCAGCAGTTACCGGAAGACAGGGAAGGTGGGTCAGCCCCAGCATTTT	CASSYRKTGKVGQPQHF
TRBJ2-5	NA	TRBD2	TRBV28	TGTGCCAGCGGTCGATACGGGGGGAAGACCCAGTACTTC	CASGRYGGKTQYF
TRBJ1-2	once	NA	TRBV5-6	TGTGCCAGCAGCCTGGTGGTTCTGGGGGGTAGTTTGCATGGCTACACCTTC	CASSLVVLGGSLHGYTF
TRBJ1-1	NA	TRBD1	TRBV12-5	TGTGCTAGTGGTTTGTCACAGGGGGCAGGTGGCACTGAAGCTTTCTTT	CASGLSQGAGGTEAFF
TRBJ2-7	NA	TRBD2	TRBV7-2	TGTGCCAGCAGCTTGGCTAGCGGGAGCTCCTACGAGCAGTACTTC	CASSLASGSSYEQYF
TRBJ2-7	NA	TRBD2	TRBV7-9	TGTGCCAGCAGCTTGGGGACTAGAGGGTACGAGCAGTACTTC	CASSLGTRGYEQYF
TRBJ2-3	NA	TRBD1	TRBV4-3	TGCGCCAGCAGCCAAGATAGGGCAGGGGGCGCAGATACGCAGTATTTT	CASSQDRAGGADTQYF
TRBJ2-3	NA	NA	TRBV9	TGTGCCAGCAGCCTTGTCCGCGGGATTTCCACAGATACGCAGTATTTT	CASSLVRGISTDTQYF
TRBJ2-5	once	NA	TRBV7-2	TGTGCCAGCAGCTTATGGGCCGCACGGGAGACCCAGTACTTC	CASSLWAARETQYF
TRBJ1-1	NA	NA	TRBV7-9	TGTGCCAGCAGCTCTTATGGGGCGAACACTGAAGCTTTCTTT	CASSSYGANTEAFF
TRBJ2-5	NA	NA	TRBV6-1	TGTGCCAGCAGTCCGGCGGGGACCCAGTACTTC	CASSPAGTQYF
TRBJ1-5	NA	NA	TRBV15	TGTGCCACCAGCAGTCGCCGAACAGGGAATCAGCCCCAGCATTTT	CATSSRRTGNQPQHF
TRBJ2-7	NA	NA	TRBV3-1/TRBV3-2	TGTGCCAGCAGCCTGAGATCCTACGAGCAGTACTTC	CASSLRSYEQYF
TRBJ2-5	few	NA	TRBV19	TGTGCCAGTAGTATAGATTTTTGGCAGGGCACGGAGACCCAGTACTTC	CASSIDFWQGTETQYF
TRBJ2-5	NA	TRBD2	TRBV9	TGTGCCAGCAGCGTCGCTAGCGGGAGTTTGGAGACCCAGTACTTC	CASSVASGSLETQYF
TRBJ1-2	NA	TRBD1	TRBV10-2	TGCGCCAGCAGTCCAGACAGGGGGTTCAATACCCGCTACACCTTC	CASSPDRGFNTRYTF
TRBJ2-1	once	TRBD2	TRBV5-4	TGTGCCAGCAGCTTTGGGACTAGCGACTACAATGAGCAGTTCTTC	CASSFGTSDYNEQFF